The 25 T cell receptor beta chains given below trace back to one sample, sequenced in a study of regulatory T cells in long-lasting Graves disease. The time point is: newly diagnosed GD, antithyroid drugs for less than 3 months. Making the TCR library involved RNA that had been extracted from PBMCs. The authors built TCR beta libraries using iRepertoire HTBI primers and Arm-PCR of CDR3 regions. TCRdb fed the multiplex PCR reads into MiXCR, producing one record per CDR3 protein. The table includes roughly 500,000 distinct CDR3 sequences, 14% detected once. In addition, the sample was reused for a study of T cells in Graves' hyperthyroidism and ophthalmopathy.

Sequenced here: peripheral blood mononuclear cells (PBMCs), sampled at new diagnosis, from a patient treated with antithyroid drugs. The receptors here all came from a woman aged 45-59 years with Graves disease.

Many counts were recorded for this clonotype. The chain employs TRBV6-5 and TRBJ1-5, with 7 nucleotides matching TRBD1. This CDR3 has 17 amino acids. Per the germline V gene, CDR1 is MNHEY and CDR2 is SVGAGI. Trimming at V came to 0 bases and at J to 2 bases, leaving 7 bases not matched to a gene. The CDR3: CASSYSVGTAGNQPQHF. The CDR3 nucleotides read TGTGCCAGCAGTTACTCTGTCGGGACAGCAGGCAATCAGCCCCAGCATTTT.

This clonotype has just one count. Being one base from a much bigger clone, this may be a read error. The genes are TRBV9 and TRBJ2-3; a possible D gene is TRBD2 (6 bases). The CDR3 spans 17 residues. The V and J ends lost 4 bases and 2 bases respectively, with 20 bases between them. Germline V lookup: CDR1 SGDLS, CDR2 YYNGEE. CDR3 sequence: CASSLGFRAGVTDTQYF. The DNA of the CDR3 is TGTGCCAGCAGCTTAGGGTTTCGAGCGGGTGTCACAGATACGCAGTATTTT.

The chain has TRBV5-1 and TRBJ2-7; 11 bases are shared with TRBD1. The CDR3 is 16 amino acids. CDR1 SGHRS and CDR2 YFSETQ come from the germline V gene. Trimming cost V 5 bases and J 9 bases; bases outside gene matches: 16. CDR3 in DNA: TGCGCCAGCAGTCCAGGACAGGGGGCGAATTTAGGCGGGCAGTACTTC. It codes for CASSPGQGANLGGQYF.

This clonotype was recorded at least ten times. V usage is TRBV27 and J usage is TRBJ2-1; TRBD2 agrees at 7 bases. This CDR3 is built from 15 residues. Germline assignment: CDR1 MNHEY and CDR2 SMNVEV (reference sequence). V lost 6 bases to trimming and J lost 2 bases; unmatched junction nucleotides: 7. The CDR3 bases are TGTGCCAGCAGAAGATCTAGCGGAGCCTACAATGAGCAGTTCTTC. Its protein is CASRRSSGAYNEQFF.

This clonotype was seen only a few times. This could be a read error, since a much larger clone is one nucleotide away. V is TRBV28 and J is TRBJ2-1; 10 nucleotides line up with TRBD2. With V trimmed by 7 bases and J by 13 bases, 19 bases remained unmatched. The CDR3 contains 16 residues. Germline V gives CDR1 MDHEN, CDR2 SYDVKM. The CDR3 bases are TGTGCCAGCACCTTTGGGCTAGCGGGAGTTCCAGAGACCCAGTTCTTC. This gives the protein CASTFGLAGVPETQFF.

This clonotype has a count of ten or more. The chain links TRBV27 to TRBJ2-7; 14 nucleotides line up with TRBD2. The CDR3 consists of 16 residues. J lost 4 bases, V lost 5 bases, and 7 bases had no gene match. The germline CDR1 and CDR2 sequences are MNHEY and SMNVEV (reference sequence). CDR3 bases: TGTGCCAGCAGTCACCGGGGACTAGCGGGAGTATACGAGCAGTACTTC. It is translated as CASSHRGLAGVYEQYF.

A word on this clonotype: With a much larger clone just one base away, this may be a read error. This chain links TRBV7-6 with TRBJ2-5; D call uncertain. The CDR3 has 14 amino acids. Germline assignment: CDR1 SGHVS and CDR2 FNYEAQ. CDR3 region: CASSSLGYQESQYF. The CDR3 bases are TGTGCCAGCAGCTCGCTAGGGTACCAAGAGAGCCAGTACTTC. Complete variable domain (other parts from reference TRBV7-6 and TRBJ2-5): GAGVSQSPRYKVTKRGQDVALRCDPISGHVSLYWYRQALGQGPEFLTYFNYEAQQDKSGLPNDRFSAERPEGSISTLTIQRTEQRDSAMYRCASSSLGYQESQYFGPGTRLLVL.

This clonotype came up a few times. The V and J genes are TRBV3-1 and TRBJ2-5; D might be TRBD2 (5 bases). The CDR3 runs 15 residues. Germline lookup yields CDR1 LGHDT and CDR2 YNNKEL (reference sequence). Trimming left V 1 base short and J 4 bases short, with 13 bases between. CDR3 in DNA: TGTGCCAGCAGCCAAGGCCCCGGGATCGGAGAGACCCAGTACTTC. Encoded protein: CASSQGPGIGETQYF.

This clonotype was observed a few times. Here the CDR3 reads CATETGASNTEAFF. The CDR3 region has the DNA TGTGCCACCGAGACCGGGGCCTCGAACACTGAAGCTTTCTTT. V and J are TRBV19 and TRBJ1-1, with D possibly TRBD1 on 5 matching bases. The germline V gene encodes CDR1 LNHDA and CDR2 SQIVND (reference sequence). The length of the CDR3 is 14 residues. V was shortened by 10 bases and J by 1 base, with 16 bases between the two germline ends.

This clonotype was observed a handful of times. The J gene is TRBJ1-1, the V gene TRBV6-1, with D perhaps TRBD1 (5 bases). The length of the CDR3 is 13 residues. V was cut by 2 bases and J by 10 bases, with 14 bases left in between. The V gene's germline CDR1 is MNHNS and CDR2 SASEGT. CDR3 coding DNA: TGTGCCAGCAGTGAAAACCGACAGTTTTCAGCTTTCTTT. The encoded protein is CASSENRQFSAFF.

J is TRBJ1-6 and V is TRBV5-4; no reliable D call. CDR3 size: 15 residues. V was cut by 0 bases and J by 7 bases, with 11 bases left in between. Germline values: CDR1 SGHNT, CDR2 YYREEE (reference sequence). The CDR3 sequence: CASSLGRAYNSPLHF. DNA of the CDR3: TGTGCCAGCAGCTTGGGCCGGGCGTACAATTCACCCCTCCACTTT. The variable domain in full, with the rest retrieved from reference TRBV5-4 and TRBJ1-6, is ETGVTQSPTHLIKTRGQQVTLRCSSQSGHNTVSWYQQALGQGPQFIFQYYREEENGRGNFPPRFSGLQFPNYSSELNVNALELDDSALYLCASSLGRAYNSPLHFGNGTRLTVT.

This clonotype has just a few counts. CDR3 loop: CSALHWTGLVMNTEAFF. Here the CDR3 DNA reads TGCAGTGCTCTCCACTGGACAGGGCTGGTGATGAACACTGAAGCTTTCTTT. V usage is TRBV20-1 and J usage is TRBJ1-1; 8 positions agree with TRBD1. Germline assignment: CDR1 DFQATT and CDR2 SNEGSKA (reference sequence). CDR3 length: 17 amino acids. V lost 5 bases and J lost 0; bases outside the gene matches: 14.

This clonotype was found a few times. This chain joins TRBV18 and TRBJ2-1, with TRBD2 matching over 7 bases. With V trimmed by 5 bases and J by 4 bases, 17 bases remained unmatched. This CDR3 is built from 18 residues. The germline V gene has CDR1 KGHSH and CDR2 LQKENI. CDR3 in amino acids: CASSWPGAGLNLYNEQFF. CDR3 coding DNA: TGTGCCAGCTCATGGCCTGGAGCGGGACTTAACTTATACAATGAGCAGTTCTTC.

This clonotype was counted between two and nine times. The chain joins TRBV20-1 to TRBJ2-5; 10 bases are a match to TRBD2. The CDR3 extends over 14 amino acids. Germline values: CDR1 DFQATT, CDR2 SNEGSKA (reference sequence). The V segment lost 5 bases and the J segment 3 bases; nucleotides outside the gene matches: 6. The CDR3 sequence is CSAGGLAVKETQYF. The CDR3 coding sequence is TGCAGTGCTGGAGGACTAGCGGTGAAAGAGACCCAGTACTTC.

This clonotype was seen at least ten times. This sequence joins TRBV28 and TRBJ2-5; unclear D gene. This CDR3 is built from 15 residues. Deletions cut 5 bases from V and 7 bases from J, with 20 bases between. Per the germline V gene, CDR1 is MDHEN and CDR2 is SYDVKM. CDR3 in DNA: TGTGCCAGCAGTACTGCAGCAACCCAAGGGTGGACCCAGTACTTC. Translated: CASSTAATQGWTQYF.

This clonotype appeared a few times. CDR3 nucleotides: TGTGCCACCAGTGACCATAGCGGGAGGGCCGGCTCCTACAATGAGCAGTTCTTC. Translated, it gives CATSDHSGRAGSYNEQFF. The V gene is TRBV24-1, the J gene TRBJ2-1; 11 bases align to TRBD2. Looked up from germline, CDR1 is KGHDR and CDR2 is SFDVKD. The CDR3 totals 18 residues. The V gene end was trimmed by 4 bases and the J gene end by 0 bases; junction bases not matched to a gene: 7.

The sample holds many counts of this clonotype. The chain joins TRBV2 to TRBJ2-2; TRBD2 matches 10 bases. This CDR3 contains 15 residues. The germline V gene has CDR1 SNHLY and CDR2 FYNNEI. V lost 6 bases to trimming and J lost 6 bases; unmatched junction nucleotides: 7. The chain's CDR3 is CASRGLAYLAGELFF. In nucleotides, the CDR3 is TGTGCCAGCAGGGGACTAGCGTACCTAGCCGGGGAGCTGTTTTTT.

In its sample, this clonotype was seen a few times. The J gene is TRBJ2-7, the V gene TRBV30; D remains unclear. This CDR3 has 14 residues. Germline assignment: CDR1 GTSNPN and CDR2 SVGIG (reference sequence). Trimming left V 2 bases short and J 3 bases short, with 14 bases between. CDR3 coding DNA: TGTGCCTGGAGTATTCCCGGATCTGACTACGAGCAGTACTTC. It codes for CAWSIPGSDYEQYF.

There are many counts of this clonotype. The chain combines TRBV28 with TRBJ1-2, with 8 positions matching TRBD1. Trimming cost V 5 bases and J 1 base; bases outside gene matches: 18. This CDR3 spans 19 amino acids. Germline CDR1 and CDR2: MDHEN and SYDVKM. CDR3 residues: CASSRLAPTGDILNYGYTF. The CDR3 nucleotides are TGTGCCAGCAGTCGACTAGCCCCGACAGGGGATATTCTTAACTATGGCTACACCTTC.

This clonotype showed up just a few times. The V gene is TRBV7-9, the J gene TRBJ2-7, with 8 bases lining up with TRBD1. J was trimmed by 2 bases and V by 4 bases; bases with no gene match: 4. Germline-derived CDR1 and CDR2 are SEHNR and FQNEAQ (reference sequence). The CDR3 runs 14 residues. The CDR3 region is CASSSWDRTYEQYF. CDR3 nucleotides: TGTGCCAGCAGCTCCTGGGACAGGACCTACGAGCAGTACTTC.

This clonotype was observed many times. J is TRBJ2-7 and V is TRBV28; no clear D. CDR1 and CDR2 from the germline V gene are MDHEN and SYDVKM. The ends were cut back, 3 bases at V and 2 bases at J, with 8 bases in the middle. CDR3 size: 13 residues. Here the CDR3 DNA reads TGTGCCAGCAGTTTTTCCAGAACCTACGAGCAGTACTTC. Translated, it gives CASSFSRTYEQYF.

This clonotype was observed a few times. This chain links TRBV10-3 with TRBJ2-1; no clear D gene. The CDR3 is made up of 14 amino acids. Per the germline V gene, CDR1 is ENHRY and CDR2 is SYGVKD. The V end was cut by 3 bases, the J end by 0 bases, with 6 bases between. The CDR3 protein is CAISDSNSYNEQFF. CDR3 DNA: TGTGCCATCAGTGACTCCAACTCCTACAATGAGCAGTTCTTC.

The CDR3 nucleotides read TGCAGTGCTAGAGCTCTCGGGGACCAGTTCTTC. This sequence encodes CSARALGDQFF. This chain links TRBV20-1 with TRBJ2-1; D possibly matches TRBD1 or TRBD2 (5 bases each). Germline CDR1 and CDR2: DFQATT and SNEGSKA (reference sequence). V shed 1 base and J shed 13 bases, with 11 bases lying between them. This CDR3 has 11 amino acids.

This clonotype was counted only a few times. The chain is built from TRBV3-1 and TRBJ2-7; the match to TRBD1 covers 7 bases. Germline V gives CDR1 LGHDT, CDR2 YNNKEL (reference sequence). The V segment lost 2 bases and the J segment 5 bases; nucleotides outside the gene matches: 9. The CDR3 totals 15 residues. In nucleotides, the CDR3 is TGTGCCAGCAGCCAACAGGGGTGGCAGGGGGACGAGCAGTACTTC. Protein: CASSQQGWQGDEQYF.

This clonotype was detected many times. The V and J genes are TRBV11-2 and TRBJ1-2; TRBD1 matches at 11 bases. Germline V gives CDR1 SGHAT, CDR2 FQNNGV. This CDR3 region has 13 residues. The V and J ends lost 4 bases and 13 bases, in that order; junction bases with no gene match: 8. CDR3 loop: CASSYGTGGEGTF. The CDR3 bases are TGTGCCAGCAGCTACGGGACAGGGGGTGAGGGCACCTTC.